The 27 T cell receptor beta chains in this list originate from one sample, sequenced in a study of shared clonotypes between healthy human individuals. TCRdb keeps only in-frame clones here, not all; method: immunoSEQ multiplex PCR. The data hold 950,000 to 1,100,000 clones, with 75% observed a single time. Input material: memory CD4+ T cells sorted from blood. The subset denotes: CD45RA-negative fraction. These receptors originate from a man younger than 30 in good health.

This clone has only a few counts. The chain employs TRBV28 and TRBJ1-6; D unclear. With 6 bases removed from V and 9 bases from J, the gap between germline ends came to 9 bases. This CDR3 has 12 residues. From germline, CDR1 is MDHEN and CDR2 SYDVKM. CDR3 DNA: TGTGCCAGCAGAGTGGGGAGTTCACCCCTCCACTTT. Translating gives CASRVGSSPLHF.

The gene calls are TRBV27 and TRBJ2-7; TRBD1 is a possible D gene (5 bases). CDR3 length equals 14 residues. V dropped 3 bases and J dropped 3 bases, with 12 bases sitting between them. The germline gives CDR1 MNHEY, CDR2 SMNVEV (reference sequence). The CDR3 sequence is CASSLTATNYEQYF. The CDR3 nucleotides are TGTGCCAGCAGTTTGACAGCGACAAACTACGAGCAGTACTTC.

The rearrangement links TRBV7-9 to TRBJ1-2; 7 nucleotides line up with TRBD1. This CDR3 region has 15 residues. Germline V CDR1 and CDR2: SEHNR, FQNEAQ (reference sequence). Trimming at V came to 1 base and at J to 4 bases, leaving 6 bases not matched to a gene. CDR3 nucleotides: TGTGCCAGCAGCTTAGAGGGACAGACTACCTATGGCTACACCTTC. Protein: CASSLEGQTTYGYTF.

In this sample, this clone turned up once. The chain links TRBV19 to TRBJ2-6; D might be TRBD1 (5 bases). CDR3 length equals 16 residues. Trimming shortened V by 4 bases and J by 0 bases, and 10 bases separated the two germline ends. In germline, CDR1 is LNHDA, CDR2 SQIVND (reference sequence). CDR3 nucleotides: TGTGCCAGTAGTAGCCTGACAGTCTCTGGGGCCAACGTCCTGACTTTC. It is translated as CASSSLTVSGANVLTF.

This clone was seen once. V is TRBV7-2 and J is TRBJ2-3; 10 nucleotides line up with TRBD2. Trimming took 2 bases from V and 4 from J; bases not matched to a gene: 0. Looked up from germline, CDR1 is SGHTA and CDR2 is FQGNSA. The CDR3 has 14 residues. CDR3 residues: CASSLLAGADTQYF. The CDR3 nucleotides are TGTGCCAGCAGCTTACTAGCGGGAGCAGATACGCAGTATTTT.

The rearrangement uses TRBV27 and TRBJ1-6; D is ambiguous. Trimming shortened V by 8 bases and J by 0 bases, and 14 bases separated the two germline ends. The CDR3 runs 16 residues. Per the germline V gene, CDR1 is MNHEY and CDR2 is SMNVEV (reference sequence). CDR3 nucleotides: TGTGCCAGCGGGAAGCAGGCTTTCTCCTATAATTCACCCCTCCACTTT. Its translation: CASGKQAFSYNSPLHF.

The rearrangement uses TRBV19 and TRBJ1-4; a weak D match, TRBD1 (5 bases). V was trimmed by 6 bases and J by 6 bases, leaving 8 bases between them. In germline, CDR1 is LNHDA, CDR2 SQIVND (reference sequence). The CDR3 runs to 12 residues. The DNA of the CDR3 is TGTGCCAGTAGGGAAGGGGATGAAAAACTGTTTTTT. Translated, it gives CASREGDEKLFF.

CDR3: CASRADRVNTEAFF. CDR3 DNA sequence: TGTGCCAGCAGAGCCGACAGGGTGAACACTGAAGCTTTCTTT. The chain uses TRBV5-4 and TRBJ1-1, with 7 positions matching TRBD1. J gave up 0 bases and V 5 bases, and 4 bases lay outside the gene matches. The germline V gene has CDR1 SGHNT and CDR2 YYREEE (reference sequence). The CDR3 extends over 14 amino acids.

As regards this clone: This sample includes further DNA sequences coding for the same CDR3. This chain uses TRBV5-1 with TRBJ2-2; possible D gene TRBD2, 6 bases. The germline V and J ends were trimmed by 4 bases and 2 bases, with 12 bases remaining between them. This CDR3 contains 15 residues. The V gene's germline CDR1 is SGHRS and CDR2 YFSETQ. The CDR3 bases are TGCGCCAGCAGCCCCGGGACTCCCAACACCGGGGAGCTGTTTTTT. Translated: CASSPGTPNTGELFF.

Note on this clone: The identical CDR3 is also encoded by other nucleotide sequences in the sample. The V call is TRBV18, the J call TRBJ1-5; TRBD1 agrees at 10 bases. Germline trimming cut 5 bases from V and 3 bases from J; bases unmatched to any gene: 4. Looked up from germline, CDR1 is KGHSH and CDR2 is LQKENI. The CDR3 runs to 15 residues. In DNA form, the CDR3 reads TGTGCCAGCTCAAGCGGGACAGGGGTCAATCAGCCCCAGCATTTT. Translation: CASSSGTGVNQPQHF.

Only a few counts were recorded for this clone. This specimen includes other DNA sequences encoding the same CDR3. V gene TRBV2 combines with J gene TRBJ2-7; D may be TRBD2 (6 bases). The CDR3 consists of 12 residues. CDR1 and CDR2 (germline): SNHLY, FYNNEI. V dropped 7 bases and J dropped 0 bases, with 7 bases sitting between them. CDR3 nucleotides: TGTGCCAGCACGGGGGACTCCTACGAGCAGTACTTC. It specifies CASTGDSYEQYF. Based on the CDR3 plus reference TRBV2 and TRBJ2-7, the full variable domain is EPEVTQTPSHQVTQMGQEVILRCVPISNHLYFYWYRQILGQKVEFLVSFYNNEISEKSEIFDDQFSVERPDGSNFTLKIRSTKLEDSAMYFCASTGDSYEQYFGPGTRLTVT.

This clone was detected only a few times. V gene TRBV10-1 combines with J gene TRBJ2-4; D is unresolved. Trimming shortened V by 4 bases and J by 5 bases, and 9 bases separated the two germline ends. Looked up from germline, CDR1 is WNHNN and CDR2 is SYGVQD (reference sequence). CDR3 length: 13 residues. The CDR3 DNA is TGCGCCAGCAGTGTTGGGGTCCAAAACATTCAGTACTTC. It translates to CASSVGVQNIQYF.

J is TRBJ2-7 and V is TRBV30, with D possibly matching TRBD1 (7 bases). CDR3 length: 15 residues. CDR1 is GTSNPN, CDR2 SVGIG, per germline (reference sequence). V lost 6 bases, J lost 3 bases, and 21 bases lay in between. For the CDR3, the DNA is TGTGCCTGCCTCCAGGGGGGTAACAACCTCTACGAGCAGTACTTC. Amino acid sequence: CACLQGGNNLYEQYF.

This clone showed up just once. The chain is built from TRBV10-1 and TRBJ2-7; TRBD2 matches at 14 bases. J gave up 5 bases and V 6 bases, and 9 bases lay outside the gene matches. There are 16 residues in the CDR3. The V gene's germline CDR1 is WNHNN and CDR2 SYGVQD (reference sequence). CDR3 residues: CASSPYPGLAGDEQYF. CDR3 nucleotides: TGCGCCAGCAGCCCATACCCGGGACTAGCGGGAGACGAGCAGTACTTC.

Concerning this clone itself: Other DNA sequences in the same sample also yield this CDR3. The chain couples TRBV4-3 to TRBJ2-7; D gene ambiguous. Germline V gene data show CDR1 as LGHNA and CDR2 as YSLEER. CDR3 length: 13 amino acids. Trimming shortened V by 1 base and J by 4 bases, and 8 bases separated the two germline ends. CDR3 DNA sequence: TGCGCCAGCAGCCAAGTCAAGGGATACGAGCAGTACTTC. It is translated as CASSQVKGYEQYF.

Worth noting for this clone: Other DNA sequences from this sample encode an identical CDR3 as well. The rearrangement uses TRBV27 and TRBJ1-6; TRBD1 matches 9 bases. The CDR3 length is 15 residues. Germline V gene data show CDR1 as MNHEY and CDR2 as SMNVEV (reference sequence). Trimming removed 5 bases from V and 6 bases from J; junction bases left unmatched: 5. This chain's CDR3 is CASSPGQGTNSPLHF. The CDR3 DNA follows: TGTGCCAGCAGTCCAGGACAGGGGACTAATTCACCCCTCCACTTT.

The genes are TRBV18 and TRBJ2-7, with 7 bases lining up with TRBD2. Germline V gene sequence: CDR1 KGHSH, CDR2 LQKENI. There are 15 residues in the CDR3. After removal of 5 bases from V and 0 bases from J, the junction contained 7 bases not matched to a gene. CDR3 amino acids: CASSFGGTTSYEQYF. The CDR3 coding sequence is TGTGCCAGCTCATTTGGAGGGACTACCTCCTACGAGCAGTACTTC.

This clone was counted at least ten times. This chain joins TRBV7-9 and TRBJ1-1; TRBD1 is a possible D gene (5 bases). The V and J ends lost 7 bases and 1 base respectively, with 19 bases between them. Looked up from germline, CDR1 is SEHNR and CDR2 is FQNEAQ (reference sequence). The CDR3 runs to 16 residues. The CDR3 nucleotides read TGTGCCAGCACTTTAGGAGCGGGGGACTCGAACACTGAAGCTTTCTTT. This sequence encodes CASTLGAGDSNTEAFF.

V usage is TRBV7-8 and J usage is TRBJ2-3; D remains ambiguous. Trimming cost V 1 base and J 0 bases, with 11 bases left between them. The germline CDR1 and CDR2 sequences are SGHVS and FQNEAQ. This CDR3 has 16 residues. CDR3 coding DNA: TGTGCCAGCAGCTTAGACCGCGTGGCTAGCACAGATACGCAGTATTTT. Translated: CASSLDRVASTDTQYF. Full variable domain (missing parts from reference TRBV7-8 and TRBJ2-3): GAGVSQSPRYKVAKRGQDVALRCDPISGHVSLFWYQQALGQGPEFLTYFQNEAQLDKSGLPSDRFFAERPEGSVSTLKIQRTQQEDSAVYLCASSLDRVASTDTQYFGPGTRLTVL.

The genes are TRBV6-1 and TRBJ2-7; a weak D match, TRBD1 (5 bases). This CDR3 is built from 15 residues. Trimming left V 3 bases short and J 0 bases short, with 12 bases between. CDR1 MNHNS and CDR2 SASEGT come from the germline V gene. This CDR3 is CASSDRDRLSYEQYF. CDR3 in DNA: TGTGCCAGCAGTGACAGGGATCGCCTCTCCTACGAGCAGTACTTC.

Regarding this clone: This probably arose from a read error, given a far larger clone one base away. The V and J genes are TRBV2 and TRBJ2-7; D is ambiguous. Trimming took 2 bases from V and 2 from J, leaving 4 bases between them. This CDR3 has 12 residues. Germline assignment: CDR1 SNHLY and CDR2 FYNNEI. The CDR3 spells CASSESPYEQYF. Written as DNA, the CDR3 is TGTGCCAGCAGTGAAAGCCCCTACGAGCAGTACTTC.

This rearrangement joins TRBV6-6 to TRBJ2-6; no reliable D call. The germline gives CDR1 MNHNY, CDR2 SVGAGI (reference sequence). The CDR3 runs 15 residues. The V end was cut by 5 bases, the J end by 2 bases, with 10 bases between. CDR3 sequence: CASSTGAAGANVLTF. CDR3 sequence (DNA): TGTGCCAGCAGTACCGGCGCGGCTGGGGCCAACGTCCTGACTTTC.

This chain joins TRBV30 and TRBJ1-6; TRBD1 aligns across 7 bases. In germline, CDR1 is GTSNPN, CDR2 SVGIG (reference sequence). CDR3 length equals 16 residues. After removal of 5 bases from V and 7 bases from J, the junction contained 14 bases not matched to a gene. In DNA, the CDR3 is TGTGCCTGGTATCATGACAGTTACAGGGGAAATTCACCCCTCCACTTT. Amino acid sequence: CAWYHDSYRGNSPLHF.

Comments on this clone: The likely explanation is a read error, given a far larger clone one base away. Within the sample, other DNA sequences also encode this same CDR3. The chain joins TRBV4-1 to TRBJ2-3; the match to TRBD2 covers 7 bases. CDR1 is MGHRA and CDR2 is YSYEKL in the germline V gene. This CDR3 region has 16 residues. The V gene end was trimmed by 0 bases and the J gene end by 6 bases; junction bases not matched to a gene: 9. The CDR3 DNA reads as TGCGCCAGCAGCCAAGAACCCGGACTAGGTGAGGATACGCAGTATTTT. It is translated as CASSQEPGLGEDTQYF.

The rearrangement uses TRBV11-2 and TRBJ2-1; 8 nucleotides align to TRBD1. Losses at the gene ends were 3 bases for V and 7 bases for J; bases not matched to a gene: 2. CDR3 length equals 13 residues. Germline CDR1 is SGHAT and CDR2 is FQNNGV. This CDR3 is CASSLNRGNEQFF. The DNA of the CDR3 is TGTGCCAGCAGCTTGAACAGGGGGAATGAGCAGTTCTTC.

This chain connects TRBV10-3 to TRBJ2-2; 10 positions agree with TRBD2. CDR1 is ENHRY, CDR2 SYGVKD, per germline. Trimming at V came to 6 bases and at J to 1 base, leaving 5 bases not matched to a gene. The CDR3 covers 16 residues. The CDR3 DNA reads TGTGCCATCAGGAAGGGGACTAGCGAGAACACCGGGGAGCTGTTTTTT. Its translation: CAIRKGTSENTGELFF.

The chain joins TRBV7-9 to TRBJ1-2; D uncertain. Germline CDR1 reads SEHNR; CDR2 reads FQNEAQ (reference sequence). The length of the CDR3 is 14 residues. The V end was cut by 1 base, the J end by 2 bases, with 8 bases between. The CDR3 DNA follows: TGTGCCAGCAGCTTAGGGGCCCGGAACTATGGCTACACCTTC. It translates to CASSLGARNYGYTF.